One and the same sample provided the 10 T cell receptor beta chains below, sequenced in a study of response to subunit inactivated influenza vaccine. TCRdb itself ran the RT-PCR reads through MiXCR, one entry per CDR3 protein. The sample lists roughly 700,000 distinct CDR3 sequences, about a sixth occurring once. Material: PBMCs from blood, obtained approximately 13 days after vaccination. These receptors were taken from a man between 45 and 60 years old who received an inactivated influenza vaccine.

This clonotype was recorded many times. The chain carries TRBV12-3 or TRBV12-4 and TRBJ1-5; D gene unclear. CDR3 size: 13 residues. V was cut by 5 bases and J by 2 bases, with 7 bases left in between. CDR3 in DNA: TGTGCCAGCAGTGTCGTGGGCAATCAGCCCCAGCATTTT. It encodes CASSVVGNQPQHF.

V usage is TRBV20-1 and J usage is TRBJ2-5; D gene uncertain. Trimming removed 6 bases from V and 2 bases from J, with 19 bases in between. Per the germline V gene, CDR1 is DFQATT and CDR2 is SNEGSKA (reference sequence). The CDR3 covers 15 residues. In DNA, the CDR3 is TGCAGTGCGCCCCCGAGCGCATATCCTCAAGAGACCCAGTACTTC. This codes for CSAPPSAYPQETQYF.

This CDR3 is CASSYATVTPQHF. The DNA of the CDR3 is TGTGCCAGCAGTTACGCCACAGTAACGCCCCAGCATTTT. The V call is TRBV6-2 or TRBV6-3, the J call TRBJ1-5; D unresolved. The germline V gene encodes CDR1 MNHEY and CDR2 SVGEGT. V was trimmed by 2 bases and J by 9 bases, leaving 11 bases between them. This CDR3 is 13 amino acids long.

The chain uses TRBV7-7 and TRBJ2-1; weak D call: TRBD1 (5 bases). V lost 1 base and J 7 bases, leaving 11 bases between the germline ends. Per the germline V gene, CDR1 is SSHAT and CDR2 is FNYEAQ (reference sequence). This CDR3 spans 14 amino acids. This CDR3 reads CASSLGWGPNEQFF. CDR3 DNA sequence: TGTGCCAGCAGCTTAGGTTGGGGCCCTAATGAGCAGTTCTTC. Supplemented by reference TRBV7-7 and TRBJ2-1, the full variable domain reads GAGVSQSPRYKVTKRGQDVTLRCDPISSHATLYWYQQALGQGPEFLTYFNYEAQPDKSGLPSDRFSAERPEGSISTLTIQRTEQRDSAMYRCASSLGWGPNEQFFGPGTRLTVL.

The V gene is TRBV5-1, the J gene TRBJ1-5; D ambiguous. V lost 0 bases to trimming and J lost 0 bases, with 7 bases between them. The CDR3 is made up of 15 amino acids. Germline V gives CDR1 SGHRS, CDR2 YFSETQ. CDR3 nucleotides: TGCGCCAGCAGCTTGGTTGAGAGTAGCAATCAGCCCCAGCATTTT. This gives the protein CASSLVESSNQPQHF.

The rearrangement uses TRBV18 and TRBJ1-1, with 7 nucleotides matching TRBD1. Unmatched junction bases numbered 14, after V lost 8 bases and J lost 2 bases. Looked up from germline, CDR1 is KGHSH and CDR2 is LQKENI. This CDR3 has 16 amino acids. The CDR3: CASAVGRGRLNTEAFF. DNA of the CDR3: TGTGCCAGCGCAGTGGGCAGGGGGAGACTCAACACTGAAGCTTTCTTT.

This clonotype was seen many times. The V gene is TRBV15, the J gene TRBJ2-2; 10 nucleotides line up with TRBD2. Germline V gives CDR1 LNHNV, CDR2 YYDKDF (reference sequence). J lost 3 bases, V lost 0 bases, and 4 bases had no gene match. This CDR3 comprises 17 residues. CDR3 protein: CATSRDSLAGDTGELFF. The CDR3 nucleotides are TGTGCCACCAGCAGAGATAGTCTAGCGGGAGACACCGGGGAGCTGTTTTTT.

The chain joins TRBV4-3 to TRBJ1-3, with 10 bases matching TRBD1. This CDR3 region has 16 residues. With V trimmed by 0 bases and J by 2 bases, 1 base remained unmatched. Germline V gene lookup returns CDR1 LGHNA and CDR2 YSLEER. The CDR3 DNA follows: TGCGCCAGCAGCCAAGAAGGGACAGGGGCTGGAAACACCATATATTTT. This gives the protein CASSQEGTGAGNTIYF.

As for this clonotype: One junction end does not reproduce the germline sequence, and a read error may be involved. The chain joins TRBV7-6 to TRBJ2-3; a possible D gene is TRBD2 (6 bases). The CDR3 consists of 13 residues. CDR1 is SGHVS, CDR2 FNYEAQ, per germline. CDR3 loop: CASSLPSRDSFNF. The CDR3, as DNA: TGTGCCAGCAGCCTCCCCTCGCGGGATTCTTTTAATTTT. Using reference TRBV7-6 and TRBJ2-3 for the parts outside the CDR3, the full variable domain is GAGVSQSPRYKVTKRGQDVALRCDPISGHVSLYWYRQALGQGPEFLTYFNYEAQQDKSGLPNDRFSAERPEGSISTLTIQRTEQRDSAMYRCASSLPSRDSFNFGPGTRLTVL.

This clonotype was counted between two and nine times. The chain combines TRBV6-2 or TRBV6-3 with TRBJ1-1, with 8 bases aligning to TRBD1. The CDR3 is 15 amino acids. J gave up 4 bases and V 2 bases, and 6 bases lay outside the gene matches. Germline CDR1 and CDR2: MNHEY and SVGEGT. DNA for the CDR3: TGTGCCAGCAGTTACCACGGACAGGGAGCCACTGAAGCTTTCTTT. This translates into CASSYHGQGATEAFF.